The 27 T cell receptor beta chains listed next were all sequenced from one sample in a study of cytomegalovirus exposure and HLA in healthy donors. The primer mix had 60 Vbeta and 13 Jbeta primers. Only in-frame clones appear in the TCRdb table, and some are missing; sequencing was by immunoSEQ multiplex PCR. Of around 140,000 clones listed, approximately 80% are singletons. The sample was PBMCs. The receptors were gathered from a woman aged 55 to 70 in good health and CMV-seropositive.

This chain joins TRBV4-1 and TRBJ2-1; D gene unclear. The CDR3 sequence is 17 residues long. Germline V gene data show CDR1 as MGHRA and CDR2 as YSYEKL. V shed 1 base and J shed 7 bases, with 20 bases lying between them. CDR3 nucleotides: TGCGCCAGCAGCCAAGGAAGGCCAGAGGCCGCGTGGAATGAGCAGTTCTTC. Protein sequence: CASSQGRPEAAWNEQFF.

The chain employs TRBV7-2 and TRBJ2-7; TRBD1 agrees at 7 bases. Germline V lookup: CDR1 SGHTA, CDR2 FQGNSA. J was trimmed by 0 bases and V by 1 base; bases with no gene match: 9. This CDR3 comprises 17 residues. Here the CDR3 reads CASSLGPGTVGSYEQYF. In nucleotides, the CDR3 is TGTGCCAGCAGCTTAGGGCCCGGGACAGTGGGCTCCTACGAGCAGTACTTC. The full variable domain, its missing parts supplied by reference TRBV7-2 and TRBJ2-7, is GAGVSQSPSNKVTEKGKDVELRCDPISGHTALYWYRQSLGQGLEFLIYFQGNSAPDKSGLPSDRFSAERTGGSVSTLTIQRTQQEDSAVYLCASSLGPGTVGSYEQYFGPGTRLTVT.

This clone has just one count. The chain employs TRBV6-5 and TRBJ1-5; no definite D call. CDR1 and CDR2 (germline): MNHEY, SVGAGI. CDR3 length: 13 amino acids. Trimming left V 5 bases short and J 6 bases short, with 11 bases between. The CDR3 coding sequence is TGTGCCAGCAGTCGCACCGAGCGTCAGCCCCAGCATTTT. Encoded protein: CASSRTERQPQHF.

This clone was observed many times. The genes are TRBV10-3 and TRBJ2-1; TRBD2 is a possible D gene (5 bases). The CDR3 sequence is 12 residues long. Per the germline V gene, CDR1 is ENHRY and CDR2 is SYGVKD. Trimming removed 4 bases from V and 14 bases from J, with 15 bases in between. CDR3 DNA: TGTGCCATCAGTGGTAGTGGGCCCGGGGAGTTCTTC. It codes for CAISGSGPGEFF.

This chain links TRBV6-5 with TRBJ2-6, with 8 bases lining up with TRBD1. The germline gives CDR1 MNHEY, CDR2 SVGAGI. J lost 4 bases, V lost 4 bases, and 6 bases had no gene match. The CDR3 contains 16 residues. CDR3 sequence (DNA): TGTGCCAGCAGTTCTCACAGGGGGTCCGGGGCCAACGTCCTGACTTTC. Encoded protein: CASSSHRGSGANVLTF.

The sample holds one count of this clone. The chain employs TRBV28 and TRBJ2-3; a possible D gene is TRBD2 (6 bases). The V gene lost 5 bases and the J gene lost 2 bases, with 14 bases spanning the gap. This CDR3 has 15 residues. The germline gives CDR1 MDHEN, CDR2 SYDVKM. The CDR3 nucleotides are TGTGCCAGCAGTCCTCCGGGACTTACCACAGATACGCAGTATTTT. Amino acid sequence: CASSPPGLTTDTQYF.

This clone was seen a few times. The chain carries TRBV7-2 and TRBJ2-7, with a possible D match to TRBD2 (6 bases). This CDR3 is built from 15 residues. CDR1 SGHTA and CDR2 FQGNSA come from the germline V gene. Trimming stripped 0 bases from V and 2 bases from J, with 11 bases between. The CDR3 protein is CASSLAEGRAYEQYF. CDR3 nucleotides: TGTGCCAGCAGCTTAGCGGAGGGGCGGGCCTACGAGCAGTACTTC.

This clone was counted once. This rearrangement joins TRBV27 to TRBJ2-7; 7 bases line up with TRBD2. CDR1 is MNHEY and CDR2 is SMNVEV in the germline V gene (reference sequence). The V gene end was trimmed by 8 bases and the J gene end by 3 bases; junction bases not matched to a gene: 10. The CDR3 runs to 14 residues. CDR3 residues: CASAVGAGLYEQYF. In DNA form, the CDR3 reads TGTGCCAGCGCAGTGGGAGCGGGACTCTACGAGCAGTACTTC.

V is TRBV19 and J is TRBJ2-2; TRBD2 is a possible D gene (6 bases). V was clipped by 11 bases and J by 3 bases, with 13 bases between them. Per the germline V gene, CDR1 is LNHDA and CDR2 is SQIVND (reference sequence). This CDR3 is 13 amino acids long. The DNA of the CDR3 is TGTGCCTCCACGCTAGCGTACACCGGGGAGCTGTTTTTT. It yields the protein CASTLAYTGELFF.

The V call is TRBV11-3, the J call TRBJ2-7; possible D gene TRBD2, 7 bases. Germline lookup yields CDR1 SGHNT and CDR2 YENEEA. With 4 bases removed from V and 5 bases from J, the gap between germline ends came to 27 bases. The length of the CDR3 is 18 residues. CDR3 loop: CASSSRLLLATGRHEQYF. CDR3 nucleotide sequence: TGTGCCAGCAGCTCCCGCCTCCTACTAGCGACAGGCCGACACGAGCAGTACTTC.

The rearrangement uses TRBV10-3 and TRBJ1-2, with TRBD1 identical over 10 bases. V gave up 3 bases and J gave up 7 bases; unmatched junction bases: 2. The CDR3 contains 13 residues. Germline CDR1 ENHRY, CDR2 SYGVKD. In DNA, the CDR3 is TGTGCCATCAGTGACCGGACAGGGGGTGGCTACACCTTC. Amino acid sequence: CAISDRTGGGYTF.

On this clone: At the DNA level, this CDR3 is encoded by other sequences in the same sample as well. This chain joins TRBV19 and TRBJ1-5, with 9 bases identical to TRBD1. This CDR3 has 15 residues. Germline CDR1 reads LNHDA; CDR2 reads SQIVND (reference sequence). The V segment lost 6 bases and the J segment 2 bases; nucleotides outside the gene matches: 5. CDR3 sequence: CASSLTGGGNQPQHF. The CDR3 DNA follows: TGTGCCAGTAGCCTAACAGGGGGCGGCAATCAGCCCCAGCATTTT.

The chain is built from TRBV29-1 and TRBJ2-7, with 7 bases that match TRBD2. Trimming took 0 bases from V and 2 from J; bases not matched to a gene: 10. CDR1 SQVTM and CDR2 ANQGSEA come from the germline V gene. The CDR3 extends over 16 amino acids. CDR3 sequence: CSVEDPGEGITYEQYF. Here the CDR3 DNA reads TGCAGCGTTGAAGATCCTGGGGAGGGAATAACCTACGAGCAGTACTTC.

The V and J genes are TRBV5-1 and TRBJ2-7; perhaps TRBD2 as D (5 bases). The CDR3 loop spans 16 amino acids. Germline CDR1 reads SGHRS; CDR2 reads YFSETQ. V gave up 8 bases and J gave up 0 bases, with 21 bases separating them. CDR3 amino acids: CASRHTGIQSSYEQYF. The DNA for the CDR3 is TGCGCCAGTCGCCATACCGGGATCCAAAGCTCCTACGAGCAGTACTTC.

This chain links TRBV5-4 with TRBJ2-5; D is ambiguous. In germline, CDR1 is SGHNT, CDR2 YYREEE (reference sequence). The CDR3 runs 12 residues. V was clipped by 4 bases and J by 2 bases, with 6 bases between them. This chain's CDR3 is CASSTEQETQYF. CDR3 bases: TGTGCCAGCAGCACGGAGCAAGAGACCCAGTACTTC.

As DNA, the CDR3 is TGTGCCAGCAGTGAGATTAGGGGAGGAGAGACCCAGTACTTC. Residues: CASSEIRGGETQYF. This chain links TRBV2 with TRBJ2-5, with D maybe TRBD2 (6 bases). This CDR3 comprises 14 residues. The ends were cut back, 3 bases at V and 4 bases at J, with 12 bases in the middle. Germline loops: CDR1 SNHLY, CDR2 FYNNEI.

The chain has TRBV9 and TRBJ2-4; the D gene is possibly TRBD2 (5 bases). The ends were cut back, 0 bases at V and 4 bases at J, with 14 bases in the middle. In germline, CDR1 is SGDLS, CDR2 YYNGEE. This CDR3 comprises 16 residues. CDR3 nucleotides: TGTGCCAGCAGCGTAGATCCTAGCAGCCAAAAAAACATTCAGTACTTC. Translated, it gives CASSVDPSSQKNIQYF.

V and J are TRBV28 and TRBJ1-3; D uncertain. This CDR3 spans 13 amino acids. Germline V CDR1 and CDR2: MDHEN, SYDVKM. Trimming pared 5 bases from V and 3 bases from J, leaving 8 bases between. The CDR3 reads CASSQGVGNTIYF. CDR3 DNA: TGTGCCAGCAGTCAAGGAGTTGGAAACACCATATATTTT.

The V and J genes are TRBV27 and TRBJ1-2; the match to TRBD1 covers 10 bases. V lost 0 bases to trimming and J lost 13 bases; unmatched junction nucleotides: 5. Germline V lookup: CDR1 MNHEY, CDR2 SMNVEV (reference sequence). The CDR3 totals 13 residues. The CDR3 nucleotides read TGTGCCAGCAGTTTATCGGTGGGACAGGGGTGCACCTTC. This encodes CASSLSVGQGCTF.

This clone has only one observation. The CDR3 DNA reads as TGTGCCAGCAGTTCTAGCGGGAGTCCCACAGATACGCAGTATTTT. Translation: CASSSSGSPTDTQYF. The V call is TRBV6-5, the J call TRBJ2-3, with 10 bases matching TRBD2. The CDR3 extends over 15 amino acids. CDR1 is MNHEY, CDR2 SVGAGI, per germline. J was trimmed by 2 bases and V by 4 bases; bases with no gene match: 3.

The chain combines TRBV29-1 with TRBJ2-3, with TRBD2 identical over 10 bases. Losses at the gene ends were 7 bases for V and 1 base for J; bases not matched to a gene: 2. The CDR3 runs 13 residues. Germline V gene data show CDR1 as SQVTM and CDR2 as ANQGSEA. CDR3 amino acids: CSAGLAGTDTQYF. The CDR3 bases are TGCAGCGCCGGACTAGCGGGCACAGATACGCAGTATTTT.

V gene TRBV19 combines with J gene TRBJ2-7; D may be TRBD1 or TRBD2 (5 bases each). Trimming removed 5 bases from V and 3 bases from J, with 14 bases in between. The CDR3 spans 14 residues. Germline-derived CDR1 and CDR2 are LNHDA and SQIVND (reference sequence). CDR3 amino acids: CASSLGTDIYEQYF. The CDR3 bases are TGTGCCAGTAGTCTAGGGACGGACATCTACGAGCAGTACTTC.

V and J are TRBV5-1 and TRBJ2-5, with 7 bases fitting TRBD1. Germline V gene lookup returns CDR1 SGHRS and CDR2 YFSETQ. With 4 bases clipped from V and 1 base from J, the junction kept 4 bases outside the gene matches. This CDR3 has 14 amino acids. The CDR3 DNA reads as TGCGCCAGCAGCCTGACAGGGACCCAAGAGACCCAGTACTTC. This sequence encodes CASSLTGTQETQYF.

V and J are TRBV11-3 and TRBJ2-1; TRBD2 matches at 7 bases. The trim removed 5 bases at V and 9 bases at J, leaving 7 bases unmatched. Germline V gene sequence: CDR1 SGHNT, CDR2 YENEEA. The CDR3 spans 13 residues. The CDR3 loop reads CASSQAGRSEQFF. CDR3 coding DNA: TGTGCCAGCAGCCAGGCCGGGAGGAGTGAGCAGTTCTTC.

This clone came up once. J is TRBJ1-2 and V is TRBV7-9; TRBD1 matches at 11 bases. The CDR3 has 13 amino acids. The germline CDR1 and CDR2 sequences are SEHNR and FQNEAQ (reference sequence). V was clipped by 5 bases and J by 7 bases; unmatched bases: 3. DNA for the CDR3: TGTGCCAGCAGCACGGACAGGGGGCTTGGCTACACCTTC. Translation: CASSTDRGLGYTF.

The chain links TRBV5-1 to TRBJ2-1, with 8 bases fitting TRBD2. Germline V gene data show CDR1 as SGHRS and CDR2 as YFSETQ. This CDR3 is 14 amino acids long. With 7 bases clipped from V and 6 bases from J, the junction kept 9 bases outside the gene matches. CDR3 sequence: CASFVDRGGNEQFF. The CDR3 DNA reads TGCGCCAGCTTTGTGGACCGGGGGGGCAATGAGCAGTTCTTC.

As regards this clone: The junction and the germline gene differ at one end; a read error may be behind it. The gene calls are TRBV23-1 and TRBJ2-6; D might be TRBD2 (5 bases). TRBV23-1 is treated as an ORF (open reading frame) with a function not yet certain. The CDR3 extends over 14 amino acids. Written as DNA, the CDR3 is TGCGCCAGCAGTCAATATACCGGGGACAACGTCCTGACTTTC. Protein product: CASSQYTGDNVLTF.